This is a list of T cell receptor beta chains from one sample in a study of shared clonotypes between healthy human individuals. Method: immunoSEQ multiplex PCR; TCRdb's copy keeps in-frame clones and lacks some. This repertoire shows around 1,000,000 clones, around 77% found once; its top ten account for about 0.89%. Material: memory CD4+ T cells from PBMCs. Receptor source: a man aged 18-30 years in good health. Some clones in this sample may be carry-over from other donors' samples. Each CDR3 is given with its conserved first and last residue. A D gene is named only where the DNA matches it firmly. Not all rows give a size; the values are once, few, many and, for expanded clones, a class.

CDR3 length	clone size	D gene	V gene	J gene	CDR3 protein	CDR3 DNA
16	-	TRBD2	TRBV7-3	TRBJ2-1	CASSLTGLAGDDEQFF	TGTGCCAGCAGCTTAACGGGGCTAGCGGGAGATGATGAGCAGTTCTTC
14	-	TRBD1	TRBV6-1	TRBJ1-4	CASADRGINEKLFF	TGTGCCAGCGCAGACAGGGGGATTAATGAAAAACTGTTTTTT
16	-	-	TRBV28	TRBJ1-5	CASSTNRQGGNQPQHF	TGTGCCAGCAGTACGAATAGGCAGGGTGGCAATCAGCCCCAGCATTTT
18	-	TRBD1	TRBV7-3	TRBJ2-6	CASSRTGTPSSGANVLTF	TGTGCCAGCAGCAGGACAGGAACGCCAAGCTCTGGGGCCAACGTCCTGACTTTC
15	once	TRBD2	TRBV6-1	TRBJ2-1	CASRPGLAGVNEQFF	TGTGCCAGCAGACCAGGACTAGCGGGAGTAAATGAGCAGTTCTTC
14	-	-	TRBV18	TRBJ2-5	CASSSRLEGETQYF	TGTGCCAGCTCCTCCAGACTAGAAGGAGAGACCCAGTACTTC
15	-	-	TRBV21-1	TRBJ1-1	CASSPKGWGRIEAFF	TGTGCCAGCAGCCCTAAAGGGTGGGGCCGGATTGAAGCTTTCTTT
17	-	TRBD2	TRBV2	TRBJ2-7	CASSGERERAWSYEQYF	TGTGCCAGCAGTGGGGAGCGGGAGCGCGCTTGGTCCTACGAGCAGTACTTC
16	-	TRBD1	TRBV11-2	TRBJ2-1	CASSRGQGASDNEQFF	TGTGCCAGCAGCCGAGGACAGGGGGCATCTGATAATGAGCAGTTCTTC
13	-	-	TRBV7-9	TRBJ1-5	CASGGGDGQPQHF	TGTGCCAGCGGGGGCGGGGACGGGCAGCCCCAGCATTTT
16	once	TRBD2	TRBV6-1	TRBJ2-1	CASSAKAGGSSGEQFF	TGTGCCAGCAGTGCGAAAGCGGGAGGGTCATCGGGGGAGCAGTTCTTC
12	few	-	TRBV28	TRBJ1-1	CASRNINVKAFF	TGTGCCAGCAGAAACATCAACGTAAAAGCTTTCTTT
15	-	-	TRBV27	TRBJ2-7	CASSLSKRPTYEQYF	TGTGCCAGCAGTTTATCGAAGCGGCCGACCTACGAGCAGTACTTC
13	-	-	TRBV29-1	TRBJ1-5	CSVGIAVNQPQHF	TGCAGCGTGGGCATTGCCGTCAATCAGCCCCAGCATTTT
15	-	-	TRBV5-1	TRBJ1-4	CASSSAGATNEKLFF	TGCGCCAGCAGCTCCGCGGGAGCAACTAATGAAAAACTGTTTTTT
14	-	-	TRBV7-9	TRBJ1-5	CASSFDLRGQPQHF	TGTGCCAGCAGCTTTGACCTCAGAGGACAGCCCCAGCATTTT
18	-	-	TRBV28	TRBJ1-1	CASSLLGVLGGLGTEAFF	TGTGCCAGCAGTTTATTGGGGGTTCTCGGGGGGCTCGGCACTGAAGCTTTCTTT
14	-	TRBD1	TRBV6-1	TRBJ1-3	CATNRGDAGNTIYF	TGTGCCACAAACAGGGGAGACGCTGGAAACACCATATATTTT
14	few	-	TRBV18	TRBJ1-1	CASSPLRDGTEAFF	TGTGCCAGCTCACCCCTAAGGGACGGTACTGAAGCTTTCTTT
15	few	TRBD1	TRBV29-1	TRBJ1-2	CSVEDNNRDRVRYTF	TGCAGCGTTGAAGATAATAACCGGGACAGGGTTCGCTACACCTTC
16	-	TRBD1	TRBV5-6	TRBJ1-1	CASSSGTGGRKTEAFF	TGTGCCAGCAGTTCCGGGACAGGGGGCCGAAAAACTGAAGCTTTCTTT
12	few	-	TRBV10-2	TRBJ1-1	CASTVGNTEAFF	TGCGCCAGCACGGTGGGGAACACTGAAGCTTTCTTT
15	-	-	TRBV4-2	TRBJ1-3	CASSQDRGRVNTIYF	TGTGCCAGCAGCCAAGATCGCGGCAGAGTGAACACCATATATTTT
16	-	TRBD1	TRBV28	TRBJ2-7	CASSATFGTGTYEQYF	TGTGCCAGCAGTGCGACCTTTGGGACAGGGACCTACGAGCAGTACTTC
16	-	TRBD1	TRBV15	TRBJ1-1	CATSRGRAGGNTEAFF	TGTGCCACCAGCAGGGGTAGGGCAGGGGGGAACACTGAAGCTTTCTTT
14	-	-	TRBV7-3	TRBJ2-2	CASSSGGPTGELFF	TGTGCCAGCAGCTCCGGAGGACCCACCGGGGAGCTGTTTTTT
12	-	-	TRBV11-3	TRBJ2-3	CASSDPTDTQYF	TGTGCCAGCAGCGATCCCACAGATACGCAGTATTTT
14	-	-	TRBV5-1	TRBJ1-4	CASSLGPGAEKLFF	TGCGCCAGCAGCTTAGGCCCGGGGGCTGAAAAACTGTTTTTT
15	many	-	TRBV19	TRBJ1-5	CASSARDGSNQPQHF	TGTGCCAGTAGTGCCCGGGACGGTAGCAATCAGCCCCAGCATTTT
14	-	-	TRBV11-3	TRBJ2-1	CASSPGTGTNEQFF	TGTGCCAGCAGCCCCGGTACAGGGACCAATGAGCAGTTCTTC
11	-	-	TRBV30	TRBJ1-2	CAWSGARGYTF	TGTGCCTGGAGCGGGGCACGCGGCTACACCTTC
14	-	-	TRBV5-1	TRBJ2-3	CASALGLGTDTQYF	TGCGCCAGCGCCCTCGGCCTCGGCACAGATACGCAGTATTTT
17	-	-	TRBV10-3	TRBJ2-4	CAISESGGRGNIGIQYF	TGTGCCATCAGTGAGTCAGGGGGTCGCGGGAACATAGGCATTCAGTACTTC
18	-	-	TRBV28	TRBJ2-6	CATHWGSAGSSGANVLTF	TGTGCAACACACTGGGGGAGCGCGGGATCCTCTGGGGCCAACGTCCTGACTTTC
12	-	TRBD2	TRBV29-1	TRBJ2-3	CSVASGRDTQYF	TGCAGCGTTGCTAGCGGGAGAGATACGCAGTATTTT
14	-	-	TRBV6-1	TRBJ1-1	CASSVPGLNTEAFF	TGTGCCAGCAGTGTACCGGGTCTGAACACTGAAGCTTTCTTT
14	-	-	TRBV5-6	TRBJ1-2	CASSASGNNYGYTF	TGTGCCAGCAGCGCTTCAGGGAATAACTATGGCTACACCTTC
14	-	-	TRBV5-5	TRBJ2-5	CASSLDGQGETQYF	TGTGCCAGCAGCTTGGACGGGCAAGGGGAGACCCAGTACTTC
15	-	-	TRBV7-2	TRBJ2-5	CASSFQGSVGETQYF	TGTGCCAGCAGCTTCCAGGGGTCAGTTGGGGAGACCCAGTACTTC
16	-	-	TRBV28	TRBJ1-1	CASSLYLDRVNTEAFF	TGTGCCAGCAGTTTATATCTGGACCGTGTGAACACTGAAGCTTTCTTT
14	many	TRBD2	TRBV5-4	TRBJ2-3	CATRLAKSTDTQYF	TGTGCCACCAGACTAGCGAAGAGCACAGATACGCAGTATTTT
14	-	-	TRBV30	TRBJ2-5	CACSAEGLGETQYF	TGTGCCTGTTCAGCGGAGGGGTTAGGAGAGACCCAGTACTTC
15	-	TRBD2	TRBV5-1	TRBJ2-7	CASSPGLAGSYEQYF	TGCGCCAGCAGCCCGGGACTAGCGGGATCCTACGAGCAGTACTTC
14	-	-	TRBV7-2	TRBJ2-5	CASSSNSLAETQYF	TGTGCCAGCAGCTCCAATAGTTTAGCGGAGACCCAGTACTTC
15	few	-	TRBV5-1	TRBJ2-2	CASSLFLKNTGELFF	TGCGCCAGCAGCTTGTTCCTAAAAAACACCGGGGAGCTGTTTTTT
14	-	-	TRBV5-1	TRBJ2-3	CASSSRTNTDTQYF	TGCGCCAGCAGCTCCCGGACGAACACAGATACGCAGTATTTT
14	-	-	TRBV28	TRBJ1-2	CASRGPGEVGGYTF	TGTGCCAGCAGGGGTCCAGGGGAAGTAGGTGGCTACACCTTC
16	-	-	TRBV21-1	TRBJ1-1	CASSKWQGGEDTEAFF	TGTGCCAGCAGCAAATGGCAGGGAGGAGAGGACACTGAAGCTTTCTTT
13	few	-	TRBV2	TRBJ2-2	CASRARRAGELFF	TGTGCCAGCCGTGCTCGGAGGGCCGGGGAGCTGTTTTTT
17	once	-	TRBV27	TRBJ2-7	CASSRDNFFGPPYEQYF	TGTGCCAGCAGTAGGGACAACTTCTTCGGGCCCCCCTACGAGCAGTACTTC
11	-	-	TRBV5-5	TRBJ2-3	CASSGRDTQYF	TGTGCCAGCAGTGGGAGAGATACGCAGTATTTT
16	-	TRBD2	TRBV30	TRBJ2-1	CAWRILAGDHHNEQFF	TGTGCCTGGAGGATACTAGCGGGAGATCATCACAATGAGCAGTTCTTC
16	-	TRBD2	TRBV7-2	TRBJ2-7	CASSSSSGGRVYEQYF	TGTGCCAGCAGCTCCTCCTCGGGCGGGAGAGTGTACGAGCAGTACTTC
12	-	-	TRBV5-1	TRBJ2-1	CASSSGVHEQFF	TGCGCCAGCAGCTCGGGAGTCCATGAGCAGTTCTTC
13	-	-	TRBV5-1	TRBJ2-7	CASSLGTRAGQYF	TGCGCCAGCAGCTTGGGGACTCGCGCGGGGCAGTACTTC
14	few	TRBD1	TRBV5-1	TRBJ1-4	CASSLGQGDEKLFF	TGCGCCAGCAGCCTAGGACAGGGGGATGAAAAACTGTTTTTT
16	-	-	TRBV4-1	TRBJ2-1	CASSQGFSGLHNEQFF	TGCGCCAGCAGCCAAGGATTTAGCGGCCTACACAATGAGCAGTTCTTC
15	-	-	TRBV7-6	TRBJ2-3	CASSWGRTSTDTQYF	TGTGCCAGCAGCTGGGGACGGACTAGCACAGATACGCAGTATTTT
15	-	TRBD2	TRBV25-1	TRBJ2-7	CASSESSGRMHEQYF	TGTGCCAGCAGTGAAAGTAGCGGGAGGATGCACGAGCAGTACTTC